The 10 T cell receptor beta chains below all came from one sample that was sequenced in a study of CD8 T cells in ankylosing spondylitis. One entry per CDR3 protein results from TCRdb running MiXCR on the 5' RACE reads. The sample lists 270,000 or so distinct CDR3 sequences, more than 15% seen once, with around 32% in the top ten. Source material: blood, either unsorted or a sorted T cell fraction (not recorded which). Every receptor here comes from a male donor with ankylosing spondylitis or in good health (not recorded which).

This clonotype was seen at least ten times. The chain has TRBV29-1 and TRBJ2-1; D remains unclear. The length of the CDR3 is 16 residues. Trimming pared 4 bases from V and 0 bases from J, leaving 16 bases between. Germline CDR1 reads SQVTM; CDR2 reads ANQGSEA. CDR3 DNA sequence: TGCAGCGTTGTTCTGGGCTTCTCCAGCTCCTACAATGAGCAGTTCTTC. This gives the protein CSVVLGFSSSYNEQFF.

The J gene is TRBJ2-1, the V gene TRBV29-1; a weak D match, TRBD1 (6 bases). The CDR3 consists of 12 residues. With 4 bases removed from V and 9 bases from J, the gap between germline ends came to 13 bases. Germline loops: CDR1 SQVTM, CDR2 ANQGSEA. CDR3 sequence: CSVVVGAGEQFF. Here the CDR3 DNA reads TGCAGCGTTGTTGTGGGGGCAGGTGAGCAGTTCTTC.

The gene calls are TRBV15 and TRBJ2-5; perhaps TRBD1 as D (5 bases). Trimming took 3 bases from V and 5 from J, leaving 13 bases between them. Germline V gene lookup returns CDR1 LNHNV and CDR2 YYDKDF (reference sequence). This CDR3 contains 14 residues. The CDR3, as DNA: TGTGCCACCAGCAGTTCCTTCAGGGATGAGACCCAGTACTTC. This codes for CATSSSFRDETQYF.

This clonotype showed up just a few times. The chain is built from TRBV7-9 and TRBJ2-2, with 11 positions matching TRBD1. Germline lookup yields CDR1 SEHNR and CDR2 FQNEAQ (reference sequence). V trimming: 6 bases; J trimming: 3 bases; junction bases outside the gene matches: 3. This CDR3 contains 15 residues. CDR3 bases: TGTGCCAGCAGGGACAGGGGGCCGGACACCGGGGAGCTGTTTTTT. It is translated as CASRDRGPDTGELFF.

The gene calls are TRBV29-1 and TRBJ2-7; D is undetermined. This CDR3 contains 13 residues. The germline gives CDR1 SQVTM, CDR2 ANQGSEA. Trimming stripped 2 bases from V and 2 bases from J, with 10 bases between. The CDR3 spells CSVEFSGPYEQYF. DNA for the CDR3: TGCAGCGTTGAATTTTCTGGACCCTACGAGCAGTACTTC.

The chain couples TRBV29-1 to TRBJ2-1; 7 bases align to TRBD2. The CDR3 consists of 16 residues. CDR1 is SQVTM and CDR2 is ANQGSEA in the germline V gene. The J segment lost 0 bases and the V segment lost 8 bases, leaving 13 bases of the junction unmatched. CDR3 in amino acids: CSLIPSGEFSYNEQFF. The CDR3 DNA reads TGCAGCCTCATCCCGAGCGGGGAATTCTCCTACAATGAGCAGTTCTTC.

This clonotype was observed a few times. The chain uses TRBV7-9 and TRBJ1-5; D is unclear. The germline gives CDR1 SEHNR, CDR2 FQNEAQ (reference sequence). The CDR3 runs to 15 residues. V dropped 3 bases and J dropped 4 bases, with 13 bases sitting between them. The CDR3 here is CASSFGGLGNQPQHF. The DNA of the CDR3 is TGTGCCAGCAGCTTTGGAGGGCTTGGGAATCAGCCCCAGCATTTT.

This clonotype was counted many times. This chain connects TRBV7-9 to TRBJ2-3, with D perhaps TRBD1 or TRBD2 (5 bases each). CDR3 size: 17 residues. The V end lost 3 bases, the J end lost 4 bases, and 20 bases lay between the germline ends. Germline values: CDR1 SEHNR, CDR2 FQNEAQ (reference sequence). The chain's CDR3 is CASSFDRGGRLSDTQYF. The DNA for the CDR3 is TGTGCCAGCAGCTTTGACCGTGGGGGAAGACTTTCAGATACGCAGTATTTT.

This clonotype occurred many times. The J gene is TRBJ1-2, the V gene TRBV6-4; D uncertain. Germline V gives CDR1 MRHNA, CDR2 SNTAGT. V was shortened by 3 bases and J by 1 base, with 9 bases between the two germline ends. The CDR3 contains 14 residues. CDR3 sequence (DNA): TGTGCCAGCAGTGAGGACGGAGTTAACTATGGCTACACCTTC. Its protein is CASSEDGVNYGYTF.

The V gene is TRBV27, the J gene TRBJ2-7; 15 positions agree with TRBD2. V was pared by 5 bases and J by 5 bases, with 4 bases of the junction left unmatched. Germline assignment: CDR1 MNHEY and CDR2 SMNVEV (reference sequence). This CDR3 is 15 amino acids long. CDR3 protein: CASSIGTSGRHEQYF. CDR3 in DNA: TGTGCCAGCAGTATAGGGACTAGCGGGAGGCACGAGCAGTACTTC.